A single sample gave rise to the 25 T cell receptor beta chains below, sequenced in a study of cytomegalovirus exposure and HLA in healthy donors. The primer mix had 60 Vbeta and 13 Jbeta primers. Clones were read by immunoSEQ multiplex PCR, and TCRdb kept only the in-frame ones, dropping some. This table has fewer than 200,000 clones, about four fifths appearing once. The sample consisted of PBMCs. The receptor source for this set is a woman in her forties or fifties in good health and CMV-seronegative.

This clone has a handful of counts. The chain has TRBV6-6 and TRBJ1-2; 10 nucleotides line up with TRBD1. CDR3 size: 14 residues. The V gene end was trimmed by 3 bases and the J gene end by 5 bases; junction bases not matched to a gene: 3. Germline V gene sequence: CDR1 MNHNY, CDR2 SVGAGI (reference sequence). The chain's CDR3 is CASSYPGQGYGYTF. The CDR3 nucleotides are TGTGCCAGCAGTTATCCGGGACAGGGGTATGGCTACACCTTC.

The rearrangement joins TRBV9 to TRBJ2-3; 7 bases match TRBD2. The V gene's germline CDR1 is SGDLS and CDR2 YYNGEE. The CDR3 runs to 14 residues. The J segment lost 6 bases and the V segment lost 1 base, leaving 5 bases of the junction unmatched. CDR3 sequence (DNA): TGTGCCAGCAGCGTACGAGAACTAGCGGATACGCAGTATTTT. Translated: CASSVRELADTQYF.

The chain uses TRBV28 and TRBJ2-1; TRBD2 aligns across 7 bases. This CDR3 is 12 amino acids long. V shed 1 base, J shed 10 bases, and the junction held 1 base outside the gene matches. Germline V gene sequence: CDR1 MDHEN, CDR2 SYDVKM. The CDR3 nucleotides read TGTGCCAGCAGTTTATCGCGGGGGGAGCAGTTCTTC. Protein product: CASSLSRGEQFF.

The chain uses TRBV27 and TRBJ2-3; TRBD1 might be the D (6 bases). V lost 5 bases, J lost 6 bases, and 12 bases lay in between. Germline V gene lookup returns CDR1 MNHEY and CDR2 SMNVEV (reference sequence). The CDR3 runs 13 residues. The CDR3 region has the DNA TGTGCCAGCAGTCACAGGGTGCCTGATACGCAGTATTTT. Translation: CASSHRVPDTQYF.

This chain's CDR3 is CASSLTREGSLSGVEQFF. In DNA, the CDR3 is TGTGCCAGCAGCTTAACCCGGGAGGGATCTTTATCCGGGGTTGAGCAGTTCTTC. The chain recombines TRBV13 with TRBJ2-1; TRBD2 matches 8 bases. The CDR3 runs to 18 residues. J lost 9 bases, V lost 2 bases, and 18 bases had no gene match. Germline CDR1 PRHDT, CDR2 FYEKMQ (reference sequence).

The rearrangement joins TRBV28 to TRBJ1-2; tentatively, D is TRBD1 (6 bases). Germline-derived CDR1 and CDR2 are MDHEN and SYDVKM. With 6 bases removed from V and 5 bases from J, the gap between germline ends came to 7 bases. The length of the CDR3 is 11 residues. The CDR3: CASRGAYGYTF. In DNA, the CDR3 is TGTGCCAGCAGGGGGGCATATGGCTACACCTTC.

The CDR3, as DNA: TGTGCCAGACGACAGGGGGGGAACACAGATACGCAGTATTTT. Translated, it gives CARRQGGNTDTQYF. The chain joins TRBV30 to TRBJ2-3; 9 bases are shared with TRBD1. Germline trimming cut 8 bases from V and 2 bases from J; bases unmatched to any gene: 8. Germline-derived CDR1 and CDR2 are GTSNPN and SVGIG (reference sequence). The length of the CDR3 is 14 residues.

The rearrangement links TRBV19 to TRBJ1-5; 10 bases match TRBD1. The V gene end was trimmed by 2 bases and the J gene end by 2 bases; junction bases not matched to a gene: 12. In germline, CDR1 is LNHDA, CDR2 SQIVND (reference sequence). The CDR3 runs to 19 residues. CDR3: CASSIQLGTGDGGNQPQHF. The CDR3 bases are TGTGCCAGTAGTATACAATTGGGGACAGGGGATGGGGGCAATCAGCCCCAGCATTTT.

In this sample, this clone turned up once. This rearrangement joins TRBV27 to TRBJ2-7; 9 bases align to TRBD2. V lost 5 bases to trimming and J lost 1 base; unmatched junction nucleotides: 6. This CDR3 comprises 15 residues. Germline V CDR1 and CDR2: MNHEY, SMNVEV (reference sequence). CDR3 sequence: CASSQQLAGSYEQYF. In DNA form, the CDR3 reads TGTGCCAGCAGTCAACAACTAGCGGGTTCCTACGAGCAGTACTTC.

The CDR3 bases are TGCAGCGTTGAAGAACCCAGGGGCACCGGGGAGCTGTTTTTT. Protein product: CSVEEPRGTGELFF. This sequence joins TRBV29-1 and TRBJ2-2; TRBD1 might be the D (6 bases). The CDR3 totals 14 residues. The V gene's germline CDR1 is SQVTM and CDR2 ANQGSEA. V dropped 0 bases and J dropped 4 bases, with 9 bases sitting between them.

The chain is built from TRBV28 and TRBJ1-5; 11 bases fit TRBD1. The germline V gene encodes CDR1 MDHEN and CDR2 SYDVKM. This CDR3 has 18 amino acids. V shed 3 bases, J shed 2 bases, and the junction held 9 bases outside the gene matches. The CDR3 is CASSLGTGGLEGNQPQHF. CDR3 in DNA: TGTGCCAGCAGTTTGGGGACAGGGGGATTAGAGGGCAATCAGCCCCAGCATTTT.

V usage is TRBV5-5 and J usage is TRBJ1-1; D ambiguous. Germline CDR1 reads SGHKS; CDR2 reads YYEKEE (reference sequence). Trimming took off 3 bases at V and 1 base at J, with 10 bases between the two ends. This CDR3 region has 14 residues. The CDR3 loop is CASSSMVENTEAFF. DNA for the CDR3: TGTGCCAGCAGCTCCATGGTAGAGAACACTGAAGCTTTCTTT.

The rearrangement uses TRBV11-1 and TRBJ2-7; 7 bases are a match to TRBD1. The germline gives CDR1 SGHAT, CDR2 FQDESV (reference sequence). The CDR3 totals 13 residues. Trimming took 7 bases from V and 2 from J; bases not matched to a gene: 5. The CDR3 region is CASMGQTTYEQYF. As DNA, the CDR3 is TGTGCCAGCATGGGACAGACGACCTACGAGCAGTACTTC.

V gene TRBV30 combines with J gene TRBJ1-2; 7 nucleotides line up with TRBD1. The CDR3 loop spans 12 amino acids. After removal of 5 bases from V and 7 bases from J, the junction contained 7 bases not matched to a gene. The germline V gene has CDR1 GTSNPN and CDR2 SVGIG (reference sequence). The CDR3 bases are TGTGCCTGGGAAGTAACAGGGGCTGGCTACACCTTC. Its protein product is CAWEVTGAGYTF.

The chain recombines TRBV11-2 with TRBJ1-5; 7 bases agree with TRBD1. This CDR3 region has 15 residues. CDR1 and CDR2 from the germline V gene are SGHAT and FQNNGV. Germline trimming cut 0 bases from V and 5 bases from J; bases unmatched to any gene: 4. CDR3 loop: CASSLDNRGYQPQHF. The CDR3 coding sequence is TGTGCCAGCAGCTTAGACAACAGGGGATATCAGCCCCAGCATTTT.

This clone was detected ten times or more. This chain connects TRBV19 to TRBJ1-2; D not certain. Germline V gene sequence: CDR1 LNHDA, CDR2 SQIVND (reference sequence). The CDR3 is 12 residues long. V was shortened by 5 bases and J by 8 bases, with 12 bases between the two germline ends. Here the CDR3 reads CASSAASRGYTF. The DNA of the CDR3 is TGTGCCAGTAGTGCGGCGTCGAGGGGCTACACCTTC.

This chain links TRBV15 with TRBJ1-4; D unresolved. Germline CDR1 is LNHNV and CDR2 is YYDKDF (reference sequence). The CDR3 loop spans 17 amino acids. V was trimmed by 1 base and J by 0 bases, leaving 12 bases between them. CDR3 in amino acids: CATSRGGQTATNEKLFF. Here the CDR3 DNA reads TGTGCCACCAGCAGAGGAGGGCAGACTGCAACTAATGAAAAACTGTTTTTT.

The chain couples TRBV18 to TRBJ2-5, with 7 bases fitting TRBD1. The trim removed 3 bases at V and 1 base at J, leaving 2 bases unmatched. Germline assignment: CDR1 KGHSH and CDR2 LQKENI. The CDR3 has 14 residues. CDR3 nucleotide sequence: TGTGCCAGCTCACCCGGGACAGTCCAAGAGACCCAGTACTTC. Translation gives CASSPGTVQETQYF. The whole variable domain, filled in from reference TRBV18 and TRBJ2-5, reads NAGVMQNPRHLVRRRGQEARLRCSPMKGHSHVYWYRQLPEEGLKFMVYLQKENIIDESGMPKERFSAEFPKEGPSILRIQQVVRGDSAAYFCASSPGTVQETQYFGPGTRLLVL.

The rearrangement links TRBV11-1 to TRBJ2-7; 7 nucleotides line up with TRBD2. CDR1 and CDR2 (germline): SGHAT, FQDESV (reference sequence). The ends lost 5 bases at V and 0 bases at J; junction bases unmatched: 7. The CDR3 totals 15 residues. The CDR3 loop is CASSRSGESSYEQYF. For the CDR3, the DNA is TGTGCCAGCAGCCGGAGCGGGGAGAGCTCCTACGAGCAGTACTTC.

This clone showed up just once. The V and J genes are TRBV30 and TRBJ2-1; 10 bases fit TRBD2. V shed 5 bases, J shed 5 bases, and the junction held 9 bases outside the gene matches. Germline CDR1 is GTSNPN and CDR2 is SVGIG (reference sequence). The CDR3 extends over 15 amino acids. The CDR3 nucleotides are TGTGCCTGGGATCTTCAACTAGCGGGAAACAATGAGCAGTTCTTC. Translated: CAWDLQLAGNNEQFF.

This clone was picked up a small number of times. The chain has TRBV29-1 and TRBJ1-4, with D maybe TRBD1 (6 bases). This CDR3 is 13 amino acids long. The germline CDR1 and CDR2 sequences are SQVTM and ANQGSEA. The V gene lost 5 bases and the J gene lost 4 bases, with 11 bases spanning the gap. CDR3 DNA sequence: TGCAGCGTTTTACAGGGAAGTAATGAAAAACTGTTTTTT. Its translation: CSVLQGSNEKLFF.

The V gene is TRBV15, the J gene TRBJ2-7; D ambiguous. Trimming shortened V by 1 base and J by 3 bases, and 4 bases separated the two germline ends. This CDR3 has 12 amino acids. The germline V gene encodes CDR1 LNHNV and CDR2 YYDKDF (reference sequence). This chain's CDR3 is CATSRGYYEQYF. The CDR3 DNA follows: TGTGCCACCAGCAGAGGTTACTACGAGCAGTACTTC. The full variable domain, in which reference TRBV15 and TRBJ2-7 provide the parts outside the CDR3, is DAMVIQNPRYQVTQFGKPVTLSCSQTLNHNVMYWYQQKSSQAPKLLFHYYDKDFNNEADTPDNFQSRRPNTSFCFLDIRSPGLGDTAMYLCATSRGYYEQYFGPGTRLTVT.

V is TRBV7-9 and J is TRBJ2-7; 7 bases agree with TRBD2. The CDR3 loop spans 13 amino acids. J was trimmed by 6 bases and V by 5 bases; bases with no gene match: 7. Germline V gene sequence: CDR1 SEHNR, CDR2 FQNEAQ (reference sequence). The CDR3 loop reads CASSPLGGAEQYF. The DNA of the CDR3 is TGTGCCAGCAGCCCTTTGGGAGGGGCCGAGCAGTACTTC.

This chain connects TRBV6-1 to TRBJ2-2; 10 bases are a match to TRBD1. This CDR3 spans 15 amino acids. After removal of 6 bases from V and 3 bases from J, the junction contained 4 bases not matched to a gene. Germline V CDR1 and CDR2: MNHNS, SASEGT. CDR3 DNA: TGTGCCAGCAGGCCGGGACAGGGGTACACCGGGGAGCTGTTTTTT. Amino acids: CASRPGQGYTGELFF.

The chain links TRBV6-5 to TRBJ2-1, with TRBD1 matching over 8 bases. The V and J ends lost 5 bases and 6 bases, in that order; junction bases with no gene match: 6. Germline V gene lookup returns CDR1 MNHEY and CDR2 SVGAGI. The CDR3 length is 14 residues. Here the CDR3 DNA reads TGTGCCAGCAGTAGGACAGGGATAGTCAATGAGCAGTTCTTC. Translating it yields CASSRTGIVNEQFF.